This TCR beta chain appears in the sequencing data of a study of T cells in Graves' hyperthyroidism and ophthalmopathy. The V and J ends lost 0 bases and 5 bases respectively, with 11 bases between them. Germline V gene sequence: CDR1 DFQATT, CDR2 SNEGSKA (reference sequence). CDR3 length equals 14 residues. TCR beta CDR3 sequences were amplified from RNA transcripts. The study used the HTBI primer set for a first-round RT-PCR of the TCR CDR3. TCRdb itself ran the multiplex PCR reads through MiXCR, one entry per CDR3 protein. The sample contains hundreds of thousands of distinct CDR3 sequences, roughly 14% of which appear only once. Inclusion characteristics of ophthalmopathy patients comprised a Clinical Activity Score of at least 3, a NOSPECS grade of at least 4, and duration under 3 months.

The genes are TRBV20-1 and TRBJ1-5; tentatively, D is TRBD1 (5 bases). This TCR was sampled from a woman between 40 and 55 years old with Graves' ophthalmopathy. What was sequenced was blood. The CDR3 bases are TGCAGTGCTAGAGAACCTAGAGGGGATCAGCCCCAGCATTTT. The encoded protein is CSAREPRGDQPQHF.